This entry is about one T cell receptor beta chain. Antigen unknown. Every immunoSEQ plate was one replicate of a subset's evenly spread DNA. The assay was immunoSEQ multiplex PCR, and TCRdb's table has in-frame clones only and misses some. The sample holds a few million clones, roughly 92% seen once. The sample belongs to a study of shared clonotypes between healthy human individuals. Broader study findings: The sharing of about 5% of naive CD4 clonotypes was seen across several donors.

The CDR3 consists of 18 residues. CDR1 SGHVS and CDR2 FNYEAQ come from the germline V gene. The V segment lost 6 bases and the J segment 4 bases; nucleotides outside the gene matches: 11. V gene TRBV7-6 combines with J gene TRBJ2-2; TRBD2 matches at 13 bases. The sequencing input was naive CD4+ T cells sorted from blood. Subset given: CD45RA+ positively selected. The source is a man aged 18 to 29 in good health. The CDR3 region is CASSFLPGTSGATGELFF. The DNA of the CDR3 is TGTGCCAGCAGTTTTCTGCCTGGGACTAGCGGGGCCACCGGGGAGCTGTTTTTT.